The 25 T cell receptor beta chains presented below share a single source sample, sequenced in a study of spatial heterogeneity in lung cancer. TCRdb processed the 5' RACE reads anew with MiXCR; each CDR3 protein has one entry. This table has about 21,000 distinct CDR3 sequences, about 4.6% appearing once. The time point was: sample taken at primary tumor resection. The sequenced sample was PBMCs, obtained at surgery. The receptor source for this set is a male donor with early-stage non-small cell lung cancer.

This clonotype was seen many times. In DNA form, the CDR3 reads TGTGCCAGCAGAGAGGCAGGGCGGAGACCATACGAGCAGTACTTC. This encodes CASREAGRRPYEQYF. The chain employs TRBV27 and TRBJ2-7; a possible D gene is TRBD1 (5 bases). CDR3 length equals 15 residues. The V gene's germline CDR1 is MNHEY and CDR2 SMNVEV (reference sequence). V lost 6 bases to trimming and J lost 4 bases, with 19 bases between them.

A remark on this clonotype: A much larger clone differs from this one at a single base, so this may be a read error. This sequence joins TRBV6-1 and TRBJ2-7, with D perhaps being TRBD1 or TRBD2 (5 bases each). Trimming removed 3 bases from V and 5 bases from J, with 17 bases in between. Germline values: CDR1 MNHNS, CDR2 SASEGT. This CDR3 has 15 amino acids. The CDR3 reads CASSDILGRTDEQYF. Here the CDR3 DNA reads TGTGCCAGCAGTGATATTTTGGGACGGACCGACGAGCAGTACTTC.

This clonotype was counted ten times or more. The chain uses TRBV20-1 and TRBJ1-4; TRBD1 is a possible D gene (5 bases). The CDR3 totals 14 residues. The V gene's germline CDR1 is DFQATT and CDR2 SNEGSKA (reference sequence). Trimming cost V 2 bases and J 7 bases, with 14 bases left between them. CDR3 region: CSARRPGGGEKLFF. CDR3 nucleotide sequence: TGCAGTGCTAGAAGACCCGGCGGGGGTGAAAAACTGTTTTTT.

DNA of the CDR3: TGTGCCAGTAGCGCCGGACATGGGGAGACCCAGTACTTC. It encodes CASSAGHGETQYF. The chain joins TRBV19 to TRBJ2-5, with a weak D call TRBD1 (5 bases). Trimming took 6 bases from V and 5 from J, leaving 13 bases between them. Germline-derived CDR1 and CDR2 are LNHDA and SQIVND (reference sequence). The CDR3 covers 13 residues. Together with reference TRBV19 and TRBJ2-5, the CDR3 gives the full variable domain: DGGITQSPKYLFRKEGQNVTLSCEQNLNHDAMYWYRQDPGQGLRLIYYSQIVNDFQKGDIAEGYSVSREKKESFPLTVTSAQKNPTAFYLCASSAGHGETQYFGPGTRLLVL.

This clonotype was seen repeatedly, ten times or more. The chain has TRBV2 and TRBJ1-1, with D unresolved. V lost 2 bases to trimming and J lost 0 bases, with 7 bases between them. The CDR3 loop spans 14 amino acids. Germline CDR1 SNHLY, CDR2 FYNNEI. The CDR3 spells CASSERRLNTEAFF. Written as DNA, the CDR3 is TGTGCCAGCAGTGAAAGACGGCTGAACACTGAAGCTTTCTTT.

This clonotype was seen only a few times. The V call is TRBV20-1, the J call TRBJ1-3; the D gene is possibly TRBD1 (5 bases). V was cut by 3 bases and J by 0 bases, with 15 bases left in between. Germline V gives CDR1 DFQATT, CDR2 SNEGSKA (reference sequence). The CDR3 runs to 16 residues. The CDR3 DNA sequence: TGCAGTGCTAGCGAGGGCCTGGGGCCCTCTGGAAACACCATATATTTT. Translation gives CSASEGLGPSGNTIYF.

This clonotype was observed many times. This chain uses TRBV12-3 or TRBV12-4 with TRBJ2-1, with 13 positions matching TRBD2. J lost 16 bases, V lost 3 bases, and 3 bases had no gene match. This CDR3 has 12 residues. CDR3 in DNA: TGTGCCAGCAGTTTCAGGACTAGCGGGAGATTCTTC. The encoded protein is CASSFRTSGRFF.

This clonotype has at least ten counts. The chain uses TRBV29-1 and TRBJ1-2, with a tentative D call TRBD1 (6 bases). CDR1 is SQVTM and CDR2 is ANQGSEA in the germline V gene. The CDR3 contains 14 residues. The V end lost 0 bases, the J end lost 4 bases, and 12 bases lay between the germline ends. The CDR3 loop is CSVEDHGGGYGYTF. The CDR3 DNA sequence: TGCAGCGTTGAAGATCATGGAGGGGGCTATGGCTACACCTTC.

This clonotype was seen repeatedly, ten times or more. The chain uses TRBV4-2 and TRBJ1-2; the D is unclear. This CDR3 region has 16 residues. CDR1 LGHNA and CDR2 YNFKEQ come from the germline V gene. Trimming cost V 0 bases and J 11 bases, with 22 bases left between them. In DNA, the CDR3 is TGTGCCAGCAGCCAAGAGTCAGAGAATGTCGGTATGCGGTACACCTTC. Translation: CASSQESENVGMRYTF.

V and J are TRBV5-4 and TRBJ2-1, with D perhaps matching TRBD1 or TRBD2 (5 bases each). V lost 1 base and J lost 7, with 18 bases in between. This CDR3 has 16 amino acids. Germline CDR1 and CDR2: SGHNT and YYREEE (reference sequence). This CDR3 is CASSLRRQVGPNEQFF. The CDR3 DNA sequence: TGTGCCAGCAGCTTGCGGCGCCAGGTGGGACCTAATGAGCAGTTCTTC.

This clonotype was counted ten times or more. This chain links TRBV12-3 or TRBV12-4 with TRBJ2-3; TRBD2 matches at 9 bases. The CDR3 spans 15 residues. After removal of 7 bases from V and 0 bases from J, the junction contained 5 bases not matched to a gene. The CDR3 region has the DNA TGTGCCAGCACCTTAGCGGGAGCTAGCACAGATACGCAGTATTTT. Its translation: CASTLAGASTDTQYF.

There are many counts of this clonotype. A junction boundary mismatches the germline segment, possibly from a read error. This chain joins TRBV5-1 and TRBJ2-1; maybe TRBD2 (6 bases). Germline V gives CDR1 SGHRS, CDR2 YFSETQ. The CDR3 has 18 amino acids. The CDR3 DNA reads as TGCGCCAGCGGCTTGGCCTTTATGGGAGGCCCCACCTACAATGAGCAGTTCTTC. It yields the protein CASGLAFMGGPTYNEQFF.

This clonotype was detected a few times. The V and J genes are TRBV7-9 and TRBJ2-3; D is ambiguous. Germline values: CDR1 SEHNR, CDR2 FQNEAQ (reference sequence). The CDR3 has 16 residues. Between the trimmed V and J ends, which lost 4 bases and 6 bases, there was a span of 20 bases. CDR3 coding DNA: TGTGCCAGCAGCTCCGATCATGACGGAAAGGTGGATACGCAGTATTTT. It translates to CASSSDHDGKVDTQYF.

Many counts were recorded for this clonotype. J is TRBJ1-5 and V is TRBV5-5; possible D gene TRBD1, 6 bases. The ends were cut back, 1 base at V and 5 bases at J, with 10 bases in the middle. CDR3 length equals 14 residues. Looked up from germline, CDR1 is SGHKS and CDR2 is YYEKEE (reference sequence). As DNA, the CDR3 is TGTGCCAGCAGCTTGTTCGGGGGCGATCAGCCCCAGCATTTT. Translation: CASSLFGGDQPQHF.

In its sample, this clonotype was seen many times. V gene TRBV18 combines with J gene TRBJ1-1; D unclear. Germline V gene data show CDR1 as KGHSH and CDR2 as LQKENI. Trimming left V 1 base short and J 3 bases short, with 9 bases between. The CDR3 spans 14 residues. The chain's CDR3 is CASSPLPRDTEAFF. DNA of the CDR3: TGTGCCAGCTCACCACTTCCAAGGGACACTGAAGCTTTCTTT.

The table lists this clonotype with a few counts. The chain is built from TRBV18 and TRBJ1-1; D remains unclear. CDR3 length: 15 amino acids. In germline, CDR1 is KGHSH, CDR2 LQKENI. The V end lost 6 bases, the J end lost 1 base, and 15 bases lay between the germline ends. The CDR3 region is CASSITSGANTEAFF. The DNA for the CDR3 is TGTGCCAGCTCTATAACTTCAGGCGCGAACACTGAAGCTTTCTTT.

This clonotype was counted ten times or more. The rearrangement joins TRBV30 to TRBJ1-4; TRBD1 matches at 7 bases. The germline V gene encodes CDR1 GTSNPN and CDR2 SVGIG (reference sequence). After removal of 5 bases from V and 7 bases from J, the junction contained 10 bases not matched to a gene. This CDR3 is 14 amino acids long. In DNA form, the CDR3 reads TGTGCCTGGGCCAGGGACAGCGGGGGTGAAAAACTGTTTTTT. This encodes CAWARDSGGEKLFF.

This clonotype showed up many times. The chain links TRBV7-6 to TRBJ1-5; no clear D. The CDR3 totals 15 residues. Germline V gene data show CDR1 as SGHVS and CDR2 as FNYEAQ. V was pared by 1 base and J by 3 bases, with 10 bases between. The CDR3 protein is CASSLGTSPNQPQHF. CDR3 in DNA: TGTGCCAGCAGCTTAGGGACTTCTCCCAATCAGCCCCAGCATTTT.

In this sample, this clonotype turned up many times. V gene TRBV9 combines with J gene TRBJ2-5; tentatively, D is TRBD1 (8 bases). The CDR3 is made up of 15 amino acids. Trimming took off 4 bases at V and 4 bases at J, with 17 bases between the two ends. Germline-derived CDR1 and CDR2 are SGDLS and YYNGEE. CDR3 protein: CASSSGQGGVETQYF. Written as DNA, the CDR3 is TGTGCCAGCAGCTCTGGACAGGGAGGGGTAGAGACCCAGTACTTC.

The V and J genes are TRBV21-1 and TRBJ1-6; TRBD1, the table's D call, lacks a check against the DNA. TRBV21-1 is recorded as a pseudogene. This CDR3 contains 21 residues. The CDR3 spells CASSTRQDANILSSYNSPLHF. The CDR3, as DNA: TGTGCCAGCAGCACGCGACAGGACGCAAATATTCTAAGCTCCTATAATTCACCCCTCCACTTT.

This clonotype was seen ten or more times. The chain recombines TRBV4-3 with TRBJ2-7, with D maybe TRBD1 (6 bases). V lost 6 bases, J lost 1 base, and 16 bases lay in between. The length of the CDR3 is 15 residues. The germline CDR1 and CDR2 sequences are LGHNA and YSLEER. CDR3 nucleotides: TGCGCCAGCAGAAATTTTGTCCAGGGGTCCTACGAGCAGTACTTC. Translating it yields CASRNFVQGSYEQYF.

This clonotype was seen ten or more times. This sequence joins TRBV4-2 and TRBJ2-1; possible D gene TRBD2, 6 bases. V lost 4 bases and J lost 10, with 17 bases in between. The CDR3 length is 14 residues. The germline gives CDR1 LGHNA, CDR2 YNFKEQ. The CDR3 region has the DNA TGTGCCAGCAGCCCTGTACAGCAGGGAGGCGAGCAGTTCTTC. Translating gives CASSPVQQGGEQFF.

CDR3 DNA: TGTGCCAGCAGCTTAGAAGACAGGGACGGTGGCGGGGAGCTGTTTTTT. Its protein is CASSLEDRDGGGELFF. The chain uses TRBV7-8 and TRBJ2-2; 7 nucleotides match TRBD1. CDR3 length: 16 residues. J lost 7 bases, V lost 1 base, and 9 bases had no gene match. The germline V gene has CDR1 SGHVS and CDR2 FQNEAQ. Using reference TRBV7-8 and TRBJ2-2 for the parts outside the CDR3, the full variable domain is GAGVSQSPRYKVAKRGQDVALRCDPISGHVSLFWYQQALGQGPEFLTYFQNEAQLDKSGLPSDRFFAERPEGSVSTLKIQRTQQEDSAVYLCASSLEDRDGGGELFFGEGSRLTVL.

This clonotype has ten or more counts. V usage is TRBV28 and J usage is TRBJ2-7; TRBD2 agrees at 7 bases. CDR1 is MDHEN and CDR2 is SYDVKM in the germline V gene. The length of the CDR3 is 13 residues. Losses at the gene ends were 6 bases for V and 3 bases for J; bases not matched to a gene: 5. The CDR3 reads CASRQRGFYEQYF. As DNA, the CDR3 is TGTGCCAGCAGGCAGCGGGGCTTCTACGAGCAGTACTTC. Full variable domain (remainder filled in from reference TRBV28 and TRBJ2-7): DVKVTQSSRYLVKRTGEKVFLECVQDMDHENMFWYRQDPGLGLRLIYFSYDVKMKEKGDIPEGYSVSREKKERFSLILESASTNQTSMYLCASRQRGFYEQYFGPGTRLTVT.

This clonotype was counted many times. The genes are TRBV28 and TRBJ1-1, with TRBD1 identical over 7 bases. Germline V lookup: CDR1 MDHEN, CDR2 SYDVKM. V lost 2 bases, J lost 7 bases, and 4 bases stayed unmatched. The CDR3 covers 13 residues. The CDR3 loop is CASSLGGGGEAFF. In DNA, the CDR3 is TGTGCCAGCAGTTTAGGAGGGGGCGGTGAAGCTTTCTTT.